This T cell receptor beta chain was recovered during a study of spatial heterogeneity in lung cancer. Across the whole study: Alpha-chain sequences were consistently detected in smaller numbers than beta-chain sequences.

This clonotype has a handful of counts. Its antigen is as yet unknown. The CDR3 has 16 residues. Unmatched junction bases numbered 8, after V lost 0 bases and J lost 6 bases. The germline V gene has CDR1 SGHRS and CDR2 YFSETQ. TCRdb reanalysed the 5' RACE reads using MiXCR and keeps one entry per CDR3 protein. This sample has 50,000 to 60,000 distinct CDR3 sequences, with roughly 7.4% found just once. This sample's time point: blood at routine non-recurrence follow-up after resection. Extraction of whole RNA from tumor, nontumor lung or frozen PBMC preceded unsorted sequencing. General study findings and limits: Ubiquitous, expanded tumor-derived TCRs were more frequently observed in blood at resection than at follow-up.

V is TRBV5-1 and J is TRBJ1-5; 8 bases are shared with TRBD1. The material sequenced was PBMCs, taken at follow-up. This clonotype originated in a female donor with early-stage non-small cell lung cancer. CDR3 nucleotide sequence: TGCGCCAGCAGCTTGGGCCCCCAGGGGGCGGGTCAGCCCCAGCATTTT. Translation gives CASSLGPQGAGQPQHF.